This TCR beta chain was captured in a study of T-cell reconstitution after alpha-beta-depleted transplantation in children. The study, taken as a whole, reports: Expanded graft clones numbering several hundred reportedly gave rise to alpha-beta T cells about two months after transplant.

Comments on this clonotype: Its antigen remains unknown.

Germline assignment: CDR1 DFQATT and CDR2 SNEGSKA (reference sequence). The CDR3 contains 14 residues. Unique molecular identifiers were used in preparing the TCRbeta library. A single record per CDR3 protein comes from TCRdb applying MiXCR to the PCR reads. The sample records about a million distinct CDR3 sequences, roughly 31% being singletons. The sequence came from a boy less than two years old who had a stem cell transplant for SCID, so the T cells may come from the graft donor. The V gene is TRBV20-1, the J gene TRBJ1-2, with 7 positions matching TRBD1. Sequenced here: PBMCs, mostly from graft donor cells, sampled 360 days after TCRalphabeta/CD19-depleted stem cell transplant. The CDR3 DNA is TGCAGGCTAGCCCCCGCCGGGACAGAGTATGGCTACACCTTC. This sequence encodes CRLAPAGTEYGYTF.